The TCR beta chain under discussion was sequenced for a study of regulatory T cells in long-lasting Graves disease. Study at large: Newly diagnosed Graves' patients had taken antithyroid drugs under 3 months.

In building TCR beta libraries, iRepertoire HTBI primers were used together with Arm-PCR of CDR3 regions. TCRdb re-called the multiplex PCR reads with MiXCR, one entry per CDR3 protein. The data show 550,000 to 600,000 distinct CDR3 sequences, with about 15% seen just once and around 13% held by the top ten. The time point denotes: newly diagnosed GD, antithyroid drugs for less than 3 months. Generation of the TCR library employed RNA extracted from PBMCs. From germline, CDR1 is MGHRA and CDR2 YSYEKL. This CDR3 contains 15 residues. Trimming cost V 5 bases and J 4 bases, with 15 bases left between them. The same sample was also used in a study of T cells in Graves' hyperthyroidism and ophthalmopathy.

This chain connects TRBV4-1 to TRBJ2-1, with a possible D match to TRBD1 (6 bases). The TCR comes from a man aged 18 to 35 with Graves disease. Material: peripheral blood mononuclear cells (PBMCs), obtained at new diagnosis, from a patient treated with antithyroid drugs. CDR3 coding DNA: TGCGCCAGCAGCTCAGGTAACAGGGCTTACAATGAGCAGTTCTTC. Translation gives CASSSGNRAYNEQFF.